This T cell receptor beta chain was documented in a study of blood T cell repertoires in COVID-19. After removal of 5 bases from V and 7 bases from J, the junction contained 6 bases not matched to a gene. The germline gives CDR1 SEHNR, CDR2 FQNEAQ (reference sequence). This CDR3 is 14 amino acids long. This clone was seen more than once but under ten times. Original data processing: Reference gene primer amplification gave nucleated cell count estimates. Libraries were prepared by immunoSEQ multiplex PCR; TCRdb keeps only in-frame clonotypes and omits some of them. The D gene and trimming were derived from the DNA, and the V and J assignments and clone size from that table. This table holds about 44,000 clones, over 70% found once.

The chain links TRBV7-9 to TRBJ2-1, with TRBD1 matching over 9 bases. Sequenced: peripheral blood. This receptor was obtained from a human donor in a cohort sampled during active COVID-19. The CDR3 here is CASSKTGGENEQFF. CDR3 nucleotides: TGTGCCAGCAGCAAAACAGGGGGCGAAAATGAGCAGTTCTTC.